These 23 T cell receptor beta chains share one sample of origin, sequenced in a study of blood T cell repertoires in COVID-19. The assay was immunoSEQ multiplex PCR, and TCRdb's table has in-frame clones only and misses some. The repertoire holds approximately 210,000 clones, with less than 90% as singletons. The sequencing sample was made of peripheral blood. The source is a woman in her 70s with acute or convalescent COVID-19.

The CDR3 region is CASSLVPDNSPLHF. In nucleotides, the CDR3 is TGCGCCAGCAGCTTGGTTCCGGATAATTCACCCCTCCACTTT. V is TRBV5-1 and J is TRBJ1-6; D is undetermined. The germline CDR1 and CDR2 sequences are SGHRS and YFSETQ. The CDR3 loop spans 14 amino acids. The germline V and J ends were trimmed by 0 bases and 5 bases, with 6 bases remaining between them.

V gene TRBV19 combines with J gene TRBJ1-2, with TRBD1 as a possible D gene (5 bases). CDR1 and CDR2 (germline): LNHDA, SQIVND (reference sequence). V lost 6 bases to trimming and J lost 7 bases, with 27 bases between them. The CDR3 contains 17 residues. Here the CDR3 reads CASSMGSGQSVRSGYTF. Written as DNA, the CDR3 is TGTGCCAGTAGCATGGGGTCTGGACAATCGGTACGATCTGGCTACACCTTC. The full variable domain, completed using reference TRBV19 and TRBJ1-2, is DGGITQSPKYLFRKEGQNVTLSCEQNLNHDAMYWYRQDPGQGLRLIYYSQIVNDFQKGDIAEGYSVSREKKESFPLTVTSAQKNPTAFYLCASSMGSGQSVRSGYTFGSGTRLTVV.

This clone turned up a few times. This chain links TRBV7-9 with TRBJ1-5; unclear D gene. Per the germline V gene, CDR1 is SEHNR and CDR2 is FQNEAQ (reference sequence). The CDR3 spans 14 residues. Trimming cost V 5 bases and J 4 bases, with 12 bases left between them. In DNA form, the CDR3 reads TGTGCCAGCAGCCCTAGTGGAGCGAATCAGCCCCAGCATTTT. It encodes CASSPSGANQPQHF.

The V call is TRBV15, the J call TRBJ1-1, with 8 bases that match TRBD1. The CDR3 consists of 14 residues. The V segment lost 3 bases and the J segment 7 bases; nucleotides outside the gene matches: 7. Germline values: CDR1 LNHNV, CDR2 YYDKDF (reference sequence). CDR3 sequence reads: CATSRGGQAVEAFF. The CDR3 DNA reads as TGTGCCACCAGCAGGGGGGGACAGGCTGTTGAAGCTTTCTTT. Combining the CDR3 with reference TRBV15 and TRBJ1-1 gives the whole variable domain DAMVIQNPRYQVTQFGKPVTLSCSQTLNHNVMYWYQQKSSQAPKLLFHYYDKDFNNEADTPDNFQSRRPNTSFCFLDIRSPGLGDTAMYLCATSRGGQAVEAFFGQGTRLTVV.

For the CDR3, the DNA is TGCGCCAGCAGTGAGGCACAGGGGATAGGAGGCTACACCTTC. This codes for CASSEAQGIGGYTF. The V and J genes are TRBV10-2 and TRBJ1-2; 7 bases fit TRBD1. J gave up 8 bases and V 2 bases, and 8 bases lay outside the gene matches. Germline CDR1 and CDR2: WSHSY and SAAADI. This CDR3 is built from 14 residues.

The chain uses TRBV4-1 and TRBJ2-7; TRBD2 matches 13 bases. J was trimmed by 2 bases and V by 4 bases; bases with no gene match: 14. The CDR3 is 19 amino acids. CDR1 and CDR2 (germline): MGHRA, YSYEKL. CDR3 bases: TGCGCCAGCAGCCGCAACCCCGGGACAGGGACTAGCGGGGCCTACGAGCAGTACTTC. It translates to CASSRNPGTGTSGAYEQYF.

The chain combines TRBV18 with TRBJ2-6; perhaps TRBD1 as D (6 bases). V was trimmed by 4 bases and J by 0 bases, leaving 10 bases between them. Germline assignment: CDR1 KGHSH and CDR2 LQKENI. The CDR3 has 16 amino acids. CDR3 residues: CASSRDTRSGANVLTF. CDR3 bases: TGTGCCAGCTCACGGGACACTCGCTCTGGGGCCAACGTCCTGACTTTC.

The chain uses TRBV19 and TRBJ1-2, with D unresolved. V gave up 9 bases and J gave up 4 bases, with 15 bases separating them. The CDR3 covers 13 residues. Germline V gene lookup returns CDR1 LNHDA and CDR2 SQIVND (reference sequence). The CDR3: CASQLGPSYGYTF. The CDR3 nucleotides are TGTGCCAGCCAACTCGGTCCTAGCTATGGCTACACCTTC.

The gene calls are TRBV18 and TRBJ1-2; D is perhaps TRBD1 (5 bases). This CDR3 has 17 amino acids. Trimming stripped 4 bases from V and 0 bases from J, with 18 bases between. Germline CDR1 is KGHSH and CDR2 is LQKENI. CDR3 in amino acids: CASSRSGSFIPNYGYTF. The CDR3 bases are TGTGCCAGCTCACGCTCAGGGTCTTTTATCCCTAACTATGGCTACACCTTC.

CDR3 nucleotides: TGTGCCAGCAGCTTAGCGCTAGCGGGGGTCATAGATGAGCAGTTCTTC. Encoded protein: CASSLALAGVIDEQFF. The chain recombines TRBV7-9 with TRBJ2-1; 10 bases agree with TRBD2. After removal of 0 bases from V and 8 bases from J, the junction contained 7 bases not matched to a gene. Germline assignment: CDR1 SEHNR and CDR2 FQNEAQ (reference sequence). This CDR3 is 16 amino acids long.

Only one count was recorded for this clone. The CDR3, as DNA: TGTGCCAGCAGCTCTCAGGTCTACGAGCAGTACTTC. The encoded protein is CASSSQVYEQYF. The rearrangement links TRBV11-2 to TRBJ2-7; D is uncertain. V lost 4 bases and J 3 bases, leaving 7 bases between the germline ends. The CDR3 spans 12 residues. CDR1 SGHAT and CDR2 FQNNGV come from the germline V gene.

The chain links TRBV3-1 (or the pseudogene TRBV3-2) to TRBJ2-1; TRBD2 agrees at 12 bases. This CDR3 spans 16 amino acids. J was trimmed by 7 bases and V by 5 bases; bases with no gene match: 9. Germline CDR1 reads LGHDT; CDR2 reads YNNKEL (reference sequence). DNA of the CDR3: TGTGCCAGCAGCAGTAACCTAGCGGGGGGGCGGAATGAGCAGTTCTTC. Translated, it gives CASSSNLAGGRNEQFF.

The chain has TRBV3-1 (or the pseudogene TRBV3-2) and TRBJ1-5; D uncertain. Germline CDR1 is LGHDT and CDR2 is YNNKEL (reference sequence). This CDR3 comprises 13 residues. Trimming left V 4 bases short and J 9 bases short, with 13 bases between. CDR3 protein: CASSRSSPWPQHF. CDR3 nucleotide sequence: TGTGCCAGCAGCCGCTCTAGCCCCTGGCCCCAGCATTTT.

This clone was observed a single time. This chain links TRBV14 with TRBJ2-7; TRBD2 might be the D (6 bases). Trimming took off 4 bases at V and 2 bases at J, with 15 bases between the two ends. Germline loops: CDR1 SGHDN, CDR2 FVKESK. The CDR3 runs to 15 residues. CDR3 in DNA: TGTGCCAGCAGCCCCCTGCTGGCGGGAACCTACGAGCAGTACTTC. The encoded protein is CASSPLLAGTYEQYF.

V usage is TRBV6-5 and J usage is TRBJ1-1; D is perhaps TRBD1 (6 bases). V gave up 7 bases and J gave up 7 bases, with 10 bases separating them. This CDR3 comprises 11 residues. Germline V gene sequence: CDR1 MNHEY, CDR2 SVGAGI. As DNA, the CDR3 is TGTGCCAGCAACAGGGAGCATGAAGCTTTCTTT. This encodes CASNREHEAFF.

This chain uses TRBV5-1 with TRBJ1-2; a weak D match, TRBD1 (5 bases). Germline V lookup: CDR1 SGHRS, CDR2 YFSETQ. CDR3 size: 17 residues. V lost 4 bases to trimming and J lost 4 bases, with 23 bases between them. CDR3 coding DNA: TGCGCCAGCAGCAGCGGGACGGCGGGCTCTGTTGGCTATGGCTACACCTTC. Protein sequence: CASSSGTAGSVGYGYTF.

CDR3 bases: TGTGCCAGCAGTTTAGGGACAGGGTATGGCTACACCTTC. Protein product: CASSLGTGYGYTF. The chain employs TRBV27 and TRBJ1-2; TRBD1 matches 9 bases. The CDR3 covers 13 residues. CDR1 is MNHEY and CDR2 is SMNVEV in the germline V gene (reference sequence). V shed 2 bases, J shed 5 bases, and the junction held 0 bases outside the gene matches.

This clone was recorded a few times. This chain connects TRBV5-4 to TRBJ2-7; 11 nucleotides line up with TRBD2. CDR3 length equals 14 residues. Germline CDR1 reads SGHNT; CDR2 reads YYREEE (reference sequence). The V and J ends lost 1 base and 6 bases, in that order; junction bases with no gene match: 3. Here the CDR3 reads CASSLPGLAGEQYF. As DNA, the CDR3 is TGTGCCAGCAGCTTGCCAGGACTAGCGGGCGAGCAGTACTTC.

This CDR3 reads CASSPREVRASNQPQHF. The CDR3 region has the DNA TGCGCCAGCAGTCCCCGAGAGGTGAGGGCTAGCAATCAGCCCCAGCATTTT. The V call is TRBV23-1, the J call TRBJ1-5; D is unresolved. TRBV23-1 carries the ORF label, with uncertain function. This CDR3 is 17 amino acids long. Trimming shortened V by 4 bases and J by 0 bases, and 16 bases separated the two germline ends.

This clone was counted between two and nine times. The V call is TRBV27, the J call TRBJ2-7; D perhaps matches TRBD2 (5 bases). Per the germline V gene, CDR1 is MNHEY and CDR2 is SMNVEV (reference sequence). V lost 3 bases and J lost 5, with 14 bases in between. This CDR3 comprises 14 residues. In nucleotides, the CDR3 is TGTGCCAGCAGTTTTCGCGGGCCGAGGGACGAGCAGTACTTC. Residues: CASSFRGPRDEQYF.

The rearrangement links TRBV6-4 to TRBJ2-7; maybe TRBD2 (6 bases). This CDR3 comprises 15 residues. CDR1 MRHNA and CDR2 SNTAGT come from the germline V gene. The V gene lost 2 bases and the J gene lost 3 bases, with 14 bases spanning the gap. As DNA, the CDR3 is TGTGCCAGCAGTGACGGGGACTTAGCCCGCTACGAGCAGTACTTC. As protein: CASSDGDLARYEQYF.

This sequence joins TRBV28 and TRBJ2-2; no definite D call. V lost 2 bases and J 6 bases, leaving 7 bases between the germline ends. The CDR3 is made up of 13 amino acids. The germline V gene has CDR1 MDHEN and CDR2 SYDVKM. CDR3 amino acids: CASSLNYPGELFF. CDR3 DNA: TGTGCCAGCAGTTTAAATTATCCCGGGGAGCTGTTTTTT. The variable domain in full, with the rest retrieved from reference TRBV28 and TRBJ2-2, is DVKVTQSSRYLVKRTGEKVFLECVQDMDHENMFWYRQDPGLGLRLIYFSYDVKMKEKGDIPEGYSVSREKKERFSLILESASTNQTSMYLCASSLNYPGELFFGEGSRLTVL.

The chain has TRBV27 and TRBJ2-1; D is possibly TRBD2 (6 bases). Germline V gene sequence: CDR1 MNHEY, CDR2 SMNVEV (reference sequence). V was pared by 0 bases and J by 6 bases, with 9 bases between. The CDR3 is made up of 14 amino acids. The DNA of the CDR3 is TGTGCCAGCAGTTTATCGGGGACTTTCAATGAGCAGTTCTTC. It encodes CASSLSGTFNEQFF.